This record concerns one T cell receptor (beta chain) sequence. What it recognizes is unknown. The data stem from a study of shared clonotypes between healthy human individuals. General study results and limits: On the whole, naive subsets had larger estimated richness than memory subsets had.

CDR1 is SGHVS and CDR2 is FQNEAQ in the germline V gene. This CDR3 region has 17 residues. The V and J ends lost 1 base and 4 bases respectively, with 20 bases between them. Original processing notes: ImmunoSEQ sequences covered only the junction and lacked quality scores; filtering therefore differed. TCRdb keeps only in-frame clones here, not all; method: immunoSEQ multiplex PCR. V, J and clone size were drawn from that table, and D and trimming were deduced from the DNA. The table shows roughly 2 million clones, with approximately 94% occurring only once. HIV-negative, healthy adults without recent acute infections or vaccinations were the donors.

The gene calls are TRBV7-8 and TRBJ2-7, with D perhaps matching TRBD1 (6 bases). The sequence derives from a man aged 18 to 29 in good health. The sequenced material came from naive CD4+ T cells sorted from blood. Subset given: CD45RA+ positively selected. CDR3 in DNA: TGTGCCAGCAGCTTAGTATTCTCCGGATTAGGGGGTTACGAGCAGTACTTC. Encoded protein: CASSLVFSGLGGYEQYF.